This TCR beta chain was documented in a study of blood T cells in healthy people across ages. Findings and caveats of the study: Changes in expanded clonotypes were possibly confounded, as the CMV status of donors was unknown.

For the second PCR, which ran for about 6 to 11 cycles, a sample-barcoded 5' primer and a J-beta primer mix were used. TCRdb analysed the 5' RACE reads with MiXCR anew, one entry per CDR3 protein. The table lists 650,000 to 1,000,000 distinct CDR3 sequences, about 37% of them singletons. Of note for this clonotype: Its target is unknown.

Specimen: blood. This TCR was recovered from a young man in good health.

The CDR3 loop reads CASSQEGAGLYGYTF. CDR3 coding DNA: TGTGCCAGCAGCCAAGAAGGAGCGGGTCTCTATGGCTACACCTTC. The rearrangement links TRBV3-1 to TRBJ1-2; D gene uncertain. V shed 0 bases and J shed 4 bases, with 12 bases lying between them. CDR1 is LGHDT and CDR2 is YNNKEL in the germline V gene (reference sequence). There are 15 residues in the CDR3.